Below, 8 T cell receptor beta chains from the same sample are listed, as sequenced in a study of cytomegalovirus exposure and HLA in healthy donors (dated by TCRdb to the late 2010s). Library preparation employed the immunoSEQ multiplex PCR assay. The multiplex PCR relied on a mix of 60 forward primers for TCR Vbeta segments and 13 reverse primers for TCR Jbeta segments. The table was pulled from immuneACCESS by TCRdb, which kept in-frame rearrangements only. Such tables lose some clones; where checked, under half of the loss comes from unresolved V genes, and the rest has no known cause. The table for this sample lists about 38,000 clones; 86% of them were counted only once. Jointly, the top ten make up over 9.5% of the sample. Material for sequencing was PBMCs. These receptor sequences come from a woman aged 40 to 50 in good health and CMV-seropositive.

CDR3 region: CASSFSGVGGGANVLTF. The CDR3 DNA reads TGTGCCAGCTCGTTTTCAGGGGTTGGCGGTGGGGCCAACGTCCTGACTTTC. The chain uses TRBV18 and TRBJ2-6; D may be TRBD1 (6 bases). The germline gives CDR1 KGHSH, CDR2 LQKENI. The CDR3 has 17 residues. Trimming removed 6 bases at V and 3 bases at J, with 18 bases between.

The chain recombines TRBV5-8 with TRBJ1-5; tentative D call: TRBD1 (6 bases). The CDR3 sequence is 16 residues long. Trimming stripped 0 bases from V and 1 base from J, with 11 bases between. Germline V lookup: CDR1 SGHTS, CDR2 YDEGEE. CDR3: CASSLGGTLSNQPQHF. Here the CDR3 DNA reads TGTGCCAGCAGCTTGGGGGGGACACTAAGCAATCAGCCCCAGCATTTT.

The CDR3 region is CASSYSGGSGNTIYF. The DNA of the CDR3 is TGTGCCAGCAGTTACTCGGGTGGTTCCGGGAACACCATATATTTT. The J gene is TRBJ1-3, the V gene TRBV6-5; D uncertain. V was pared by 0 bases and J by 7 bases, with 13 bases between. Germline V lookup: CDR1 MNHEY, CDR2 SVGAGI. There are 15 residues in the CDR3.

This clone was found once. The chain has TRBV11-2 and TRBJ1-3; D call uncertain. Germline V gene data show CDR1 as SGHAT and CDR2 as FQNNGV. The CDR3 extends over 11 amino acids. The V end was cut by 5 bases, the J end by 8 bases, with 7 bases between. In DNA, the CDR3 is TGTGCCAGCAGCCAATTTTACACCATATATTTT. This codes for CASSQFYTIYF. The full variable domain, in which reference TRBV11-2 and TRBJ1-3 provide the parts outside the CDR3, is EAGVAQSPRYKIIEKRQSVAFWCNPISGHATLYWYQQILGQGPKLLIQFQNNGVVDDSQLPKDRFSAERLKGVDSTLKIQPAKLEDSAVYLCASSQFYTIYFGEGSWLTVV.

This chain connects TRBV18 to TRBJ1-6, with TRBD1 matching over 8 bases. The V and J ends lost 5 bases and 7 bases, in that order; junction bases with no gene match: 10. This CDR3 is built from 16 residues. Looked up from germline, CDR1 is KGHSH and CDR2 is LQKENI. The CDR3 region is CASSKRQGQGNSPLHF. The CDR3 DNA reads TGTGCCAGCTCAAAACGACAGGGGCAGGGCAATTCACCCCTCCACTTT.

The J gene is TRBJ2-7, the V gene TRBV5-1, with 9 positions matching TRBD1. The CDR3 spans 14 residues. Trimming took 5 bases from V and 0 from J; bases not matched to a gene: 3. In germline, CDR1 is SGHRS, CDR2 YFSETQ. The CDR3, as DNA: TGCGCCAGCAGAAGACAGGGGGACTCCTACGAGCAGTACTTC. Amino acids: CASRRQGDSYEQYF.

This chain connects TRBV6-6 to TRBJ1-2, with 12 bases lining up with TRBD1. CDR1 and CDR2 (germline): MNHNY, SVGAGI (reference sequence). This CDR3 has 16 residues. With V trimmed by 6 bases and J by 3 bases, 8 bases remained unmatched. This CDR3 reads CASSRRDRGQYYGYTF. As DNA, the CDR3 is TGTGCCAGCAGCCGTCGGGACAGGGGGCAGTACTATGGCTACACCTTC.

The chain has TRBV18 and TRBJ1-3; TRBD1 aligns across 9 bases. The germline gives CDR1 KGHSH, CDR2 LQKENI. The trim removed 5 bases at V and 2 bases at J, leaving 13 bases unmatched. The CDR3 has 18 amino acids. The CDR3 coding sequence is TGTGCCAGCTCAACTAAAGCCCCGGGACAGGGTGCTGGAAACACCATATATTTT. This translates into CASSTKAPGQGAGNTIYF. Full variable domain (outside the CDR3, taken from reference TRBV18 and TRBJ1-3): NAGVMQNPRHLVRRRGQEARLRCSPMKGHSHVYWYRQLPEEGLKFMVYLQKENIIDESGMPKERFSAEFPKEGPSILRIQQVVRGDSAAYFCASSTKAPGQGAGNTIYFGEGSWLTVV.